The 25 T cell receptor beta chains presented below share a single source sample, sequenced in a study of CD8+ T cells in alopecia areata. Treatment described: oral pan-JAK inhibitor, 5-10 mg twice daily. Reverse transcription of extracted RNA yielded cDNA, which provided the sequencing template. The data were produced by immunoSEQ multiplex PCR, yet TCRdb's version contains in-frame clones alone and is incomplete. The table lists approximately 210,000 clones, 55% to 70% of them singletons, with 3.3% in the top ten. Sequenced material: CD4+ T cells sorted from blood, taken at week 4, from a patient treated with tofacitinib. The origin of the receptors is a human donor with alopecia areata.

The chain uses TRBV25-1 and TRBJ2-1, with D possibly matching TRBD2 (7 bases). This CDR3 has 16 amino acids. V lost 0 bases to trimming and J lost 7 bases, with 16 bases between them. Germline V gene data show CDR1 as MGHDK and CDR2 as SYGVNS. This CDR3 reads CASSEYRGGAWNEQFF. DNA for the CDR3: TGTGCCAGCAGTGAATATCGAGGGGGGGCCTGGAATGAGCAGTTCTTC. The whole variable domain, remainder taken from reference TRBV25-1 and TRBJ2-1, is EADIYQTPRYLVIGTGKKITLECSQTMGHDKMYWYQQDPGMELHLIHYSYGVNSTEKGDLSSESTVSRIRTEHFPLTLESARPSHTSQYLCASSEYRGGAWNEQFFGPGTRLTVL.

The V call is TRBV7-2, the J call TRBJ2-4; 9 nucleotides align to TRBD1. V dropped 4 bases and J dropped 4; count of bases not matched to a gene: 5. CDR1 and CDR2 from the germline V gene are SGHTA and FQGNSA. The CDR3 totals 15 residues. This chain's CDR3 is CASSSTGTGKNIQYF. CDR3 DNA sequence: TGTGCCAGCAGCTCTACCGGGACAGGGAAAAACATTCAGTACTTC.

This chain connects TRBV29-1 to TRBJ1-2; D might be TRBD1 (5 bases). CDR3 size: 15 residues. From germline, CDR1 is SQVTM and CDR2 ANQGSEA. The ends were cut back, 3 bases at V and 0 bases at J, with 14 bases in the middle. CDR3 nucleotide sequence: TGCAGCGTTGACCCTCGAGTGGACACTAACTATGGCTACACCTTC. Translating gives CSVDPRVDTNYGYTF.

The chain recombines TRBV15 with TRBJ2-3; tentative D call: TRBD2 (5 bases). The CDR3 extends over 14 amino acids. V gave up 1 base and J gave up 5 bases, with 10 bases separating them. In germline, CDR1 is LNHNV, CDR2 YYDKDF (reference sequence). The CDR3 DNA reads TGTGCCACCAGCAGAGTCTCCCGGGAAGATACGCAGTATTTT. Encoded protein: CATSRVSREDTQYF.

The chain couples TRBV4-2 to TRBJ1-1, with 7 positions matching TRBD1. The germline gives CDR1 LGHNA, CDR2 YNFKEQ. This CDR3 comprises 14 residues. V gave up 4 bases and J gave up 3 bases; unmatched junction bases: 5. The CDR3 DNA follows: TGTGCCAGCAGCCCAGACAGGGTGGACACTGAAGCTTTCTTT. Protein product: CASSPDRVDTEAFF.

J is TRBJ2-1 and V is TRBV11-2, with a tentative D call TRBD2 (6 bases). The V gene's germline CDR1 is SGHAT and CDR2 FQNNGV. V was shortened by 8 bases and J by 4 bases, with 6 bases between the two germline ends. The CDR3 loop spans 11 amino acids. The CDR3 spells CASGTYNEQFF. DNA for the CDR3: TGTGCCAGCGGGACTTACAATGAGCAGTTCTTC.

The chain carries TRBV6-5 and TRBJ1-1; no definite D call. Germline lookup yields CDR1 MNHEY and CDR2 SVGAGI. The CDR3 totals 10 residues. Trimming took off 8 bases at V and 11 bases at J, with 12 bases between the two ends. CDR3 amino acids: CASERNVAFF. Written as DNA, the CDR3 is TGTGCCAGCGAGCGCAATGTGGCTTTCTTT.

This rearrangement joins TRBV6-6 to TRBJ1-1, with D perhaps matching TRBD1 (5 bases). The CDR3 runs to 11 residues. The V gene lost 6 bases and the J gene lost 10 bases, with 12 bases spanning the gap. Looked up from germline, CDR1 is MNHNY and CDR2 is SVGAGI (reference sequence). The CDR3 bases are TGTGCCAGCAGCCAGGGTAACGGAGCTTTCTTT. The encoded protein is CASSQGNGAFF.

The J gene is TRBJ1-2, the V gene TRBV28, with D hard to call. Germline assignment: CDR1 MDHEN and CDR2 SYDVKM. V was cut by 5 bases and J by 4 bases, with 14 bases left in between. The CDR3 runs 14 residues. In nucleotides, the CDR3 is TGTGCCAGCAGTCCTAAACCCGGGCTCTATGGCTACACCTTC. Translating it yields CASSPKPGLYGYTF.

This clone came up a few times. The chain is built from TRBV7-3 and TRBJ2-1, with 7 bases aligning to TRBD2. Trimming at V came to 3 bases and at J to 0 bases, leaving 5 bases not matched to a gene. CDR1 SGHTA and CDR2 FQGTGA come from the germline V gene. The length of the CDR3 is 16 residues. The CDR3 DNA sequence: TGTGCCAGCAGCTTGGCGGGGGACCGCTCCTACAATGAGCAGTTCTTC. This encodes CASSLAGDRSYNEQFF.

The rearrangement joins TRBV6-5 to TRBJ1-2; D might be TRBD1 (5 bases). This CDR3 has 12 residues. V gave up 11 bases and J gave up 3 bases, with 13 bases separating them. The germline V gene encodes CDR1 MNHEY and CDR2 SVGAGI. This CDR3 is CAVGAFYYGYTF. In DNA, the CDR3 is TGTGCCGTTGGGGCTTTCTACTATGGCTACACCTTC.

The chain links TRBV6-6 to TRBJ2-6; the D is unclear. V was cut by 6 bases and J by 2 bases, with 5 bases left in between. The CDR3 consists of 13 residues. Germline V lookup: CDR1 MNHNY, CDR2 SVGAGI (reference sequence). The CDR3 loop reads CASSSTGANVLTF. The CDR3 DNA reads TGTGCCAGCAGCTCGACTGGGGCCAACGTCCTGACTTTC.

CDR3 DNA sequence: TGCGCCAGCAGCCCCCAAGGGGGAGAAATACCCGGTGAGCAGTTCTTC. Its protein product is CASSPQGGEIPGEQFF. The V call is TRBV5-1, the J call TRBJ2-1, with D possibly TRBD1 on 6 matching bases. The germline gives CDR1 SGHRS, CDR2 YFSETQ. V gave up 4 bases and J gave up 9 bases, with 23 bases separating them. CDR3 length: 16 amino acids.

This clone was seen only a few times. The chain is built from TRBV30 and TRBJ2-6; the D call may be TRBD1 or TRBD2 (5 bases each). Germline V CDR1 and CDR2: GTSNPN, SVGIG (reference sequence). The ends were cut back, 3 bases at V and 0 bases at J, with 9 bases in the middle. This CDR3 region has 15 residues. CDR3 DNA sequence: TGTGCCTGGAGGGGACGAACCTCTGGGGCCAACGTCCTGACTTTC. Its translation: CAWRGRTSGANVLTF.

The rearrangement uses TRBV14 and TRBJ2-1; D is uncertain. Trimming stripped 3 bases from V and 0 bases from J, with 6 bases between. The germline gives CDR1 SGHDN, CDR2 FVKESK. The CDR3 runs 14 residues. The CDR3 region is CASSQGSSYNEQFF. The CDR3 coding sequence is TGTGCCAGCAGCCAGGGCAGCTCCTACAATGAGCAGTTCTTC.

The rearrangement links TRBV29-1 to TRBJ1-3; D gene uncertain. The CDR3 contains 13 residues. Trimming cost V 2 bases and J 0 bases, with 5 bases left between them. Germline V CDR1 and CDR2: SQVTM, ANQGSEA. The CDR3: CSVEPVSGNTIYF. In nucleotides, the CDR3 is TGCAGCGTTGAACCGGTCTCTGGAAACACCATATATTTT.

This clone appeared a few times. The V call is TRBV28, the J call TRBJ1-5; 7 nucleotides align to TRBD1. Germline V lookup: CDR1 MDHEN, CDR2 SYDVKM. The V segment lost 2 bases and the J segment 7 bases; nucleotides outside the gene matches: 11. CDR3 size: 16 residues. This chain's CDR3 is CASSLQEGAIEQPQHF. The CDR3 nucleotides are TGTGCCAGCAGTTTACAGGAGGGGGCCATTGAACAGCCCCAGCATTTT.

The V call is TRBV6-5, the J call TRBJ1-1; D is uncertain. Trimming shortened V by 2 bases and J by 5 bases, and 6 bases separated the two germline ends. CDR1 and CDR2 from the germline V gene are MNHEY and SVGAGI. The CDR3 contains 12 residues. The DNA for the CDR3 is TGTGCCAGCAGTTACGCGGGGACTGAAGCTTTCTTT. Its translation is CASSYAGTEAFF.

The count of this clone is one. The V gene is TRBV5-4, the J gene TRBJ2-5, with TRBD2 matching 13 bases. The germline CDR1 and CDR2 sequences are SGHNT and YYREEE (reference sequence). V gave up 4 bases and J gave up 5 bases; unmatched junction bases: 5. The CDR3 sequence is 15 residues long. CDR3 residues: CASSPKTSGGETQYF. For the CDR3, the DNA is TGTGCCAGCAGCCCTAAGACTAGCGGGGGGGAGACCCAGTACTTC.

The table lists this clone with a count of one. The chain is built from TRBV7-2 and TRBJ1-6, with unresolved D. Germline V gene data show CDR1 as SGHTA and CDR2 as FQGNSA. The CDR3 sequence is 13 residues long. V dropped 2 bases and J dropped 9 bases, with 8 bases sitting between them. The CDR3 reads CASSLSRSSPLHF. CDR3 sequence (DNA): TGTGCCAGCAGCTTATCCCGCAGTTCACCCCTCCACTTT.

The chain uses TRBV29-1 and TRBJ1-5; D is possibly TRBD1 (6 bases). The germline V gene has CDR1 SQVTM and CDR2 ANQGSEA. Trimming removed 4 bases from V and 3 bases from J, with 10 bases in between. This CDR3 region has 13 residues. The CDR3 protein is CSVATGFNQPQHF. The DNA for the CDR3 is TGCAGCGTTGCAACAGGGTTCAATCAGCCCCAGCATTTT.

J is TRBJ2-5 and V is TRBV7-2; no reliable D call. Trimming left V 5 bases short and J 4 bases short, with 17 bases between. There are 15 residues in the CDR3. Germline CDR1 reads SGHTA; CDR2 reads FQGNSA. The DNA of the CDR3 is TGTGCCAGCAGCGAGTTGGGCGGTCGGGCAGAGACCCAGTACTTC. Amino acid sequence: CASSELGGRAETQYF.

This chain uses TRBV12-5 with TRBJ1-2; D not resolved. CDR3 size: 16 residues. Germline CDR1 reads LGHNT; CDR2 reads FRNRAP. Trimming removed 0 bases from V and 4 bases from J, with 15 bases in between. The CDR3 sequence: CASGLVALGILYGYTF. The CDR3 DNA sequence: TGTGCTAGTGGTTTGGTAGCCCTTGGGATCCTCTATGGCTACACCTTC. Full variable domain (outside the CDR3, taken from reference TRBV12-5 and TRBJ1-2): DARVTQTPRHKVTEMGQEVTMRCQPILGHNTVFWYRQTMMQGLELLAYFRNRAPLDDSGMPKDRFSAEMPDATLATLKIQPSEPRDSAVYFCASGLVALGILYGYTFGSGTRLTVV.

This sequence joins TRBV5-1 and TRBJ1-1, with 8 bases aligning to TRBD1. The CDR3 spans 15 residues. V shed 2 bases, J shed 4 bases, and the junction held 7 bases outside the gene matches. Germline CDR1 SGHRS, CDR2 YFSETQ. This CDR3 is CASSLRQGMGTEAFF. The CDR3 DNA reads as TGCGCCAGCAGCTTAAGACAGGGGATGGGCACTGAAGCTTTCTTT. The full variable domain, with the rest looked up from reference TRBV5-1 and TRBJ1-1, is KAGVTQTPRYLIKTRGQQVTLSCSPISGHRSVSWYQQTPGQGLQFLFEYFSETQRNKGNFPGRFSGRQFSNSRSEMNVSTLELGDSALYLCASSLRQGMGTEAFFGQGTRLTVV.

This clone was seen just once. The CDR3 here is CASSNGQVGSNEQFF. In nucleotides, the CDR3 is TGCGCCAGCAGCAACGGACAGGTGGGGTCCAATGAGCAGTTCTTC. This chain links TRBV5-1 with TRBJ2-1; 7 bases are a match to TRBD1. V shed 4 bases, J shed 6 bases, and the junction held 10 bases outside the gene matches. Germline V gene data show CDR1 as SGHRS and CDR2 as YFSETQ. The CDR3 is 15 amino acids.